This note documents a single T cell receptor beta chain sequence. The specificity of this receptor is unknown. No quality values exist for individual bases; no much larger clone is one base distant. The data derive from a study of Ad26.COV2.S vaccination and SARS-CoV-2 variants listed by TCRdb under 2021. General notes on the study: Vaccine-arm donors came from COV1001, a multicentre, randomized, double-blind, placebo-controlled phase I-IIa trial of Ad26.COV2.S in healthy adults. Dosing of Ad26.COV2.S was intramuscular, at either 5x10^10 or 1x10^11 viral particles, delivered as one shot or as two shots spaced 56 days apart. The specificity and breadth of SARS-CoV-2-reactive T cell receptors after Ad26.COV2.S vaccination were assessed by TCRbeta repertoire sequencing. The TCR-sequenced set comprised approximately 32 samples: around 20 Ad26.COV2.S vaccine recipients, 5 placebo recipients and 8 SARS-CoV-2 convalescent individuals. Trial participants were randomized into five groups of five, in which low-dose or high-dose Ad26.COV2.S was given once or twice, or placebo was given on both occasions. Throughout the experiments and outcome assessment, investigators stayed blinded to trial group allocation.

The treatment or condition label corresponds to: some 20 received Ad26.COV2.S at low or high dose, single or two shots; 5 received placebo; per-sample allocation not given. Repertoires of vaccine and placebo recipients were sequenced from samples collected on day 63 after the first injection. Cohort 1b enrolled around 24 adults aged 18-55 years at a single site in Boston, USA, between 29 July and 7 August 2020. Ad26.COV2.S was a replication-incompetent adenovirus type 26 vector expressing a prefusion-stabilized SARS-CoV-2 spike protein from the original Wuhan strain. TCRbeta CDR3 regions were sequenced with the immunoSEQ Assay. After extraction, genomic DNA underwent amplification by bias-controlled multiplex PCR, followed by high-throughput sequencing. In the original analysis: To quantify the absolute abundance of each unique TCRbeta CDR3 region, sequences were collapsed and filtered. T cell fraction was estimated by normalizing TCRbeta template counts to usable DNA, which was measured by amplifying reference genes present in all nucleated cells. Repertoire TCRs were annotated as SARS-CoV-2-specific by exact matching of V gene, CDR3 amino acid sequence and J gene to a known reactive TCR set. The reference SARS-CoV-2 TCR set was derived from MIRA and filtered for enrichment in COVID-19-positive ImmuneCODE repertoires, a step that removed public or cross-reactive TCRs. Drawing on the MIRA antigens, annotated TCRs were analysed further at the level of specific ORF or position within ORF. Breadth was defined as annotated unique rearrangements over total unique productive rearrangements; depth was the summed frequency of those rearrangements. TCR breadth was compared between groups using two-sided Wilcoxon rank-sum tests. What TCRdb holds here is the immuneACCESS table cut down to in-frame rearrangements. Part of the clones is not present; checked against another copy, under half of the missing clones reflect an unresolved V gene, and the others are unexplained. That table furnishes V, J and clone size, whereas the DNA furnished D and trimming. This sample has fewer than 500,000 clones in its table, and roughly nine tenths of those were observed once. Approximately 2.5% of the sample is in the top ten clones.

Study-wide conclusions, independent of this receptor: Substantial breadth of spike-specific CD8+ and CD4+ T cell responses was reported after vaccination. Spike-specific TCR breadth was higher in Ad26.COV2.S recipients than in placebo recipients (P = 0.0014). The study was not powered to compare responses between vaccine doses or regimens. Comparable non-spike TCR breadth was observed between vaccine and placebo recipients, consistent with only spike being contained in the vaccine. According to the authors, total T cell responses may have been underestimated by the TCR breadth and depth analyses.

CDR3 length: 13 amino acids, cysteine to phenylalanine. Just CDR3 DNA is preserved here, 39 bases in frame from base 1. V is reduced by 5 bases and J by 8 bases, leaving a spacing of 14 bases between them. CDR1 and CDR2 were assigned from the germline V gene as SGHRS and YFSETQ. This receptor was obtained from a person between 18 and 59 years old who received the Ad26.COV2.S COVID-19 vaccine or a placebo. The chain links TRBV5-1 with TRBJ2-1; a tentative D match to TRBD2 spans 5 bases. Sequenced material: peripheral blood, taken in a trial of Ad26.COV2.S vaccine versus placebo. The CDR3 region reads CASRFSSLDEQFF. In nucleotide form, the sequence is TGCGCCAGCAGGTTCTCTAGCCTCGATGAGCAGTTCTTC.